This T cell receptor (beta chain) was identified in a study of technical replicates of blood from a handful of donors. Using immunoSEQ multiplex PCR, the repertoire was profiled, and TCRdb retains in-frame clones only, with some absent. The sample carries about 74,000 clones, just under 95% recorded once. The CDR3 is 14 residues long. Germline V gives CDR1 SNHLY, CDR2 FYNNEI. V dropped 3 bases and J dropped 1 base, with 6 bases sitting between them. The sequenced material came from T cells isolated from PBMCs. The chain joins TRBV2 to TRBJ2-2; D is unclear. This sequence was found in a human donor in good health. CDR3: CASSEHRNTGELFF. CDR3 nucleotides: TGTGCCAGCAGTGAGCACAGGAACACCGGGGAGCTGTTTTTT.